A single TCR beta chain is shown here with its context. Method: immunoSEQ multiplex PCR; TCRdb's copy keeps in-frame clones and lacks some. The table has tens of thousands of clones, 85% to 95% seen once. This entry belongs to a study of control samples from healthy donors and cancer patients. Sequencing was done on a sample of blood. The TCR sequence derives from a woman in her 30s in good health.

DNA of the CDR3: TGTGCCAGCAGCTTAGGACCATATAGCAATCAGCCCCAGCATTTT. Protein product: CASSLGPYSNQPQHF. The rearrangement joins TRBV11-2 to TRBJ1-5; D is unresolved. V gave up 1 base and J gave up 0 bases, with 7 bases separating them. The length of the CDR3 is 15 residues. Per the germline V gene, CDR1 is SGHAT and CDR2 is FQNNGV.